This TCR beta chain is drawn from a study of T cells expressing NK-cell markers. Study summary: Cells sorted as CD3+CD56+NKG2C+, CD3+CD56+NKG2C- and CD3+CD56-NKG2C+ T cells supplied the TCR beta repertoires. Regarding the study as a whole: There were a handful of donors in whom these clonotypes also led the CD3+CD56-NKG2C+ fraction.

A note on this clonotype: The antigen is undetermined.

One entry per CDR3 protein, without DNA, is what TCRdb gives after re-calling the 5' RACE reads. Here the sample table reports about 460,000 distinct CDR3 sequences. The CDR3 sequence is 13 residues long. Germline CDR1 reads KGHSH; CDR2 reads LQKENI. Sequenced material: blood T cells: a sorted CD56 or NKG2C T cell subset, CD4+ or CD8+ T cells, or bulk PBMC T cells (not recorded which). The clonotype was recovered from a woman between 45 and 65 years old in good health. V gene TRBV18 combines with J gene TRBJ2-1; as DNA is missing, the TRBD2 call by TCRdb cannot be tested. Here the CDR3 reads CASYPGLANQQFF. The full variable domain, completed using reference TRBV18 and TRBJ2-1, is NAGVMQNPRHLVRRRGQEARLRCSPMKGHSHVYWYRQLPEEGLKFMVYLQKENIIDESGMPKERFSAEFPKEGPSILRIQQVVRGDSAAYFCASYPGLANQQFFGPGTRLTVL.